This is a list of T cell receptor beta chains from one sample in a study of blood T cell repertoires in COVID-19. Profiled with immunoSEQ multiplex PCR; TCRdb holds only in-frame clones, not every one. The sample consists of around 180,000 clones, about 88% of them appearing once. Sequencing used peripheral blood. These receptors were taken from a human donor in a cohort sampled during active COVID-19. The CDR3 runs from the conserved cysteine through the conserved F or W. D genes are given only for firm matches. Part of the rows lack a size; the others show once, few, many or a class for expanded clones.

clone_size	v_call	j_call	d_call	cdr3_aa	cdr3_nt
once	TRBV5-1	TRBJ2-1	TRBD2	CASSLTSGRPHEQFF	TGCGCCAGCAGCCTTACTAGCGGGAGGCCCCATGAGCAGTTCTTC
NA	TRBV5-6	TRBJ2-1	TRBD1	CASSFPDRVYNEQFF	TGTGCCAGCAGCTTCCCGGACAGGGTCTACAATGAGCAGTTCTTC
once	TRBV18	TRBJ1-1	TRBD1	CASSPGTGGLNTEAFF	TGTGCCAGCTCACCAGGGACAGGGGGCCTGAACACTGAAGCTTTCTTT
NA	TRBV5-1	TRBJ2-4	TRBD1	CASSLGQGWENIQYF	TGCGCCAGCAGCTTGGGACAGGGATGGGAAAACATTCAGTACTTC
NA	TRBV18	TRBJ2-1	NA	CASSPGFSPRGNEQFF	TGTGCCAGCTCACCAGGCTTTTCCCCCAGGGGCAATGAGCAGTTCTTC
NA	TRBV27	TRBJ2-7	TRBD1	CASSLRGTGASYEQYF	TGTGCCAGCAGTCTCCGCGGGACAGGGGCATCCTACGAGCAGTACTTC
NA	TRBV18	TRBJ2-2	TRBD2	CASSRLSGRETGELFF	TGTGCCAGCTCACGCCTAAGCGGGAGGGAGACCGGGGAGCTGTTTTTT
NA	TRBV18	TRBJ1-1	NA	CASSPPSRGFETEAFF	TGTGCCAGCTCACCACCGAGTAGAGGTTTCGAAACTGAAGCTTTCTTT
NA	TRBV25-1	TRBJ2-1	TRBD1	CASSDSGTAYNEQFF	TGTGCCAGCAGTGATTCCGGGACAGCCTACAATGAGCAGTTCTTC
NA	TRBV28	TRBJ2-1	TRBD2	CASSPRLAGDSNEQFF	TGTGCCAGCAGTCCCCGACTAGCGGGGGACTCCAATGAGCAGTTCTTC
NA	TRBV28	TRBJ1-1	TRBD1	CASSPRQGRSPNTEAFF	TGTGCCAGCAGTCCGCGACAGGGGCGCAGCCCGAACACTGAAGCTTTCTTT
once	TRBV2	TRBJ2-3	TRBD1	CASSEAGRTGRYTDTQYF	TGTGCCAGCAGTGAAGCGGGGAGGACAGGGAGATACACAGATACGCAGTATTTT
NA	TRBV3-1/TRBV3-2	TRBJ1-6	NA	CASSRGQNSPLHF	TGTGCCAGCAGCCGAGGACAGAATTCACCCCTCCACTTT
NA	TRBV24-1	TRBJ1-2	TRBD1	CATSEVGTGGSYGYTF	TGTGCCACCAGTGAAGTAGGGACAGGGGGGAGCTATGGCTACACCTTC
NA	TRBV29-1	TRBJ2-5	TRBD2	CSGLRGGETQYF	TGCAGCGGCTTGAGGGGAGGGGAGACCCAGTACTTC